Presented here are 14 T cell receptor beta chains from one specimen sequenced in a study of cytomegalovirus exposure and HLA in healthy donors. Both 60 Vbeta primers and 13 Jbeta primers went into the PCR. Assay: immunoSEQ multiplex PCR; the TCRdb copy retains only in-frame clones and omits some. This sample's table reports tens of thousands of clones. Sequencing was carried out using PBMCs. The origin of the receptors is a man aged 25-45 years in good health and CMV-seronegative.

The V call is TRBV27, the J call TRBJ1-1; D remains ambiguous. V was clipped by 3 bases and J by 7 bases, with 12 bases between them. The CDR3 runs 13 residues. Germline values: CDR1 MNHEY, CDR2 SMNVEV (reference sequence). CDR3 sequence reads: CASSFAQQIEAFF. The DNA of the CDR3 is TGTGCCAGCAGTTTTGCACAGCAAATTGAAGCTTTCTTT.

The J gene is TRBJ1-5, the V gene TRBV18; D perhaps matches TRBD1 (5 bases). There are 14 residues in the CDR3. Germline CDR1 is KGHSH and CDR2 is LQKENI. V shed 4 bases and J shed 3 bases, with 10 bases lying between them. In DNA form, the CDR3 reads TGTGCCAGCTCACTTAGACAGCTCAATCAGCCCCAGCATTTT. Protein product: CASSLRQLNQPQHF.

Notes on this clone: Sequence at one end of the junction differs from germline and may be a read error. The chain uses TRBV5-1 and TRBJ1-1; D gene uncertain. The germline V gene has CDR1 SGHRS and CDR2 YFSETQ. The CDR3 is made up of 14 amino acids. The CDR3 DNA follows: TGCGCCAGCAGCCACGGTCGGGTAGGCACTGAAGATTTCTTT. Translating gives CASSHGRVGTEDFF.

The chain carries TRBV5-4 and TRBJ2-7, with 7 bases aligning to TRBD1. Germline V gene sequence: CDR1 SGHNT, CDR2 YYREEE (reference sequence). V lost 5 bases and J lost 1; bases outside the gene matches: 6. The CDR3 contains 14 residues. CDR3 sequence reads: CASRPGQRSYEQYF. CDR3 DNA sequence: TGTGCCAGCAGGCCGGGACAGAGATCCTACGAGCAGTACTTC.

This rearrangement joins TRBV20-1 to TRBJ1-2; possible D gene TRBD1, 6 bases. V gave up 6 bases and J gave up 12 bases, with 17 bases separating them. The CDR3 extends over 11 amino acids. Germline values: CDR1 DFQATT, CDR2 SNEGSKA (reference sequence). CDR3 loop: CSAPTGYGDTF. The CDR3 DNA is TGCAGTGCGCCCACAGGGTATGGAGACACCTTC.

The V and J genes are TRBV7-2 and TRBJ2-7, with 8 bases identical to TRBD2. CDR1 is SGHTA and CDR2 is FQGNSA in the germline V gene. With 4 bases clipped from V and 3 bases from J, the junction kept 14 bases outside the gene matches. This CDR3 has 17 residues. The CDR3 sequence is CASSSALGLGIYYEQYF. CDR3 sequence (DNA): TGTGCCAGCAGCTCCGCCCTGGGACTAGGAATTTACTACGAGCAGTACTTC.

The chain couples TRBV10-1 to TRBJ2-3, with 8 bases identical to TRBD1. The germline V gene has CDR1 WNHNN and CDR2 SYGVQD (reference sequence). CDR3 length: 15 residues. The V and J ends lost 2 bases and 4 bases, in that order; junction bases with no gene match: 5. In DNA, the CDR3 is TGCGCCAGCAGTGAGGGCAGGGGGCAGGCAGATACGCAGTATTTT. The encoded protein is CASSEGRGQADTQYF.

The chain employs TRBV7-2 and TRBJ1-2, with D maybe TRBD1 (6 bases). There are 14 residues in the CDR3. The germline gives CDR1 SGHTA, CDR2 FQGNSA. Trimming took 2 bases from V and 6 from J, leaving 13 bases between them. The CDR3 DNA is TGTGCCAGCAGCTTACTGGACAGATTCAATGGCTACACCTTC. It is translated as CASSLLDRFNGYTF.

About this clone: The junction departs from germline at one end; a sequencing error may be responsible. This chain uses TRBV18 with TRBJ1-1; 7 nucleotides align to TRBD1. CDR1 and CDR2 (germline): KGHSH, LQKENI. This CDR3 contains 14 residues. Here the CDR3 reads CASSPGQMNTEDFF. In DNA form, the CDR3 reads TGTGCCAGCTCGCCGGGACAGATGAACACTGAAGATTTCTTT.

The chain uses TRBV4-1 and TRBJ1-5; weak D call: TRBD1 (6 bases). Germline lookup yields CDR1 MGHRA and CDR2 YSYEKL. Between the trimmed V and J ends, which lost 4 bases and 6 bases, there was a span of 10 bases. The CDR3 covers 13 residues. CDR3 sequence reads: CASSLTGIQPQHF. CDR3 nucleotides: TGCGCCAGCAGCCTCACAGGGATTCAGCCCCAGCATTTT.

This chain links TRBV6-4 with TRBJ2-1; 12 bases align to TRBD2. CDR1 and CDR2 from the germline V gene are MRHNA and SNTAGT. The CDR3 sequence is 14 residues long. Germline trimming cut 8 bases from V and 6 bases from J; bases unmatched to any gene: 5. The CDR3, as DNA: TGTGCCAGCGGAGGGACTAGCGGGTCCAATGAGCAGTTCTTC. Amino acids: CASGGTSGSNEQFF.

The chain links TRBV2 to TRBJ1-4, with TRBD1 matching over 8 bases. This CDR3 has 15 amino acids. Unmatched junction bases numbered 9, after V lost 6 bases and J lost 6 bases. Germline CDR1 is SNHLY and CDR2 is FYNNEI. The CDR3 loop is CASRSGTGKHEKLFF. CDR3 sequence (DNA): TGTGCCAGCAGAAGTGGGACAGGAAAACATGAAAAACTGTTTTTT.

This sequence joins TRBV9 and TRBJ1-2, with 7 bases lining up with TRBD1. The J segment lost 0 bases and the V segment lost 3 bases, leaving 8 bases of the junction unmatched. The CDR3 extends over 16 amino acids. Germline V gives CDR1 SGDLS, CDR2 YYNGEE. The CDR3 sequence is CASSAGTASANYGYTF. The DNA of the CDR3 is TGTGCCAGCAGCGCGGGGACAGCGAGTGCTAACTATGGCTACACCTTC.

The V and J genes are TRBV7-9 and TRBJ2-7, with 8 bases aligning to TRBD1. Germline CDR1 reads SEHNR; CDR2 reads FQNEAQ (reference sequence). The junction had 8 bases not matched to a gene; V was cut back by 5 bases and J by 5 bases. CDR3 length: 14 amino acids. The CDR3 DNA reads as TGTGCCAGCAGCCTTTCGACAGGGGCGGACGAGCAGTACTTC. It is translated as CASSLSTGADEQYF. The full variable domain, in which reference TRBV7-9 and TRBJ2-7 provide the parts outside the CDR3, is DTGVSQNPRHKITKRGQNVTFRCDPISEHNRLYWYRQTLGQGPEFLTYFQNEAQLEKSRLLSDRFSAERPKGSFSTLEIQRTEQGDSAMYLCASSLSTGADEQYFGPGTRLTVT.